Listed below are T cell receptor beta chains from one sample, sequenced in a study of T cells in localized non-small cell lung cancer. Method: immunoSEQ multiplex PCR; TCRdb's copy keeps in-frame clones and lacks some. The sample records 75,000 to 80,000 clones, more than 75% being singletons. The sample consisted of peripheral blood, taken before any cancer treatment. The source of these receptors is a female donor older than 55 with stage I lung adenocarcinoma. CDR3s include the opening cysteine and the closing phenylalanine or tryptophan. The order of the fields is V gene, D gene, clone size, J gene, CDR3 protein, CDR3 DNA. A D gene is named only where the DNA matches it firmly. A clone size is listed for some rows: how often the clone was seen (once, few, many), or a class if it is expanded.

TRBV27	NA	NA	TRBJ1-2	CASSLSGLYGYTF	TGTGCCAGCAGTTTATCGGGCCTCTATGGCTACACCTTC
TRBV7-3	TRBD1	NA	TRBJ1-4	CASSAQGFANEKLFF	TGTGCCAGCAGCGCACAGGGGTTCGCTAATGAAAAACTGTTTTTT
TRBV19	NA	few	TRBJ2-1	CASSIRGRQSYNEQFF	TGTGCCAGTAGTATCCGGGGGCGGCAAAGTTACAATGAGCAGTTCTTC
TRBV9	TRBD1	NA	TRBJ2-1	CASSIPQGGEQFF	TGTGCCAGCAGCATCCCACAGGGGGGTGAGCAGTTCTTC
TRBV9	TRBD1	NA	TRBJ1-5	CASSAQGGGNQPQHF	TGTGCCAGCAGCGCCCAGGGGGGAGGCAATCAGCCCCAGCATTTT
TRBV4-3	TRBD1	NA	TRBJ2-1	CASSQGTGGLNEQFF	TGCGCCAGCAGCCAAGGGACAGGGGGCCTCAATGAGCAGTTCTTC
TRBV19	NA	NA	TRBJ1-5	CASSITGVYANQPQHF	TGTGCCAGTAGTATAACTGGGGTTTATGCCAATCAGCCCCAGCATTTT
TRBV7-6	TRBD2	NA	TRBJ2-1	CASSLDQAGVGQQFF	TGTGCCAGCAGCTTAGATCAAGCGGGAGTCGGGCAGCAGTTCTTC
TRBV6-5	TRBD2	NA	TRBJ2-1	CASSSAGAPADEQFF	TGTGCCAGCAGTTCGGCGGGAGCCCCGGCGGATGAGCAGTTCTTC
TRBV5-6	NA	NA	TRBJ2-5	CASSLYRAETQYF	TGTGCCAGCAGCTTGTACAGGGCCGAGACCCAGTACTTC
TRBV6-5	NA	NA	TRBJ1-1	CASTPDKYYTEAFF	TGTGCCAGCACCCCGGACAAATACTACACTGAAGCTTTCTTT
TRBV2	TRBD1	few	TRBJ2-2	CASKVRTGDTGELFF	TGTGCCAGCAAGGTCAGGACAGGGGACACCGGGGAGCTGTTTTTT
TRBV7-9	NA	once	TRBJ2-1	CASSHGTQFF	TGTGCCAGCAGCCACGGGACCCAGTTCTTC
TRBV29-1	NA	NA	TRBJ2-7	CSASAGTYEQYF	TGCAGCGCCTCCGCAGGGACTTACGAGCAGTACTTC
TRBV5-1	TRBD1	once	TRBJ2-1	CASSLPGTGLAQFF	TGCGCCAGCAGCCTACCCGGGACAGGCCTGGCGCAGTTCTTC
TRBV2	TRBD1	NA	TRBJ1-2	CASSEFGQGRGNYGYTF	TGTGCCAGCAGTGAATTTGGACAGGGAAGGGGAAACTATGGCTACACCTTC
TRBV5-1	TRBD2	NA	TRBJ2-1	CASSIAGGSSYNEQFF	TGCGCCAGCAGCATAGCGGGGGGGAGCTCCTACAATGAGCAGTTCTTC
TRBV18	NA	NA	TRBJ2-2	CASSYINTGELFF	TGTGCCAGCTCATACATAAACACCGGGGAGCTGTTTTTT
TRBV4-3	TRBD2	NA	TRBJ2-7	CASSQVHSSGYEQYF	TGCGCCAGCAGCCAAGTCCATTCTAGCGGCTACGAGCAGTACTTC
TRBV29-1	TRBD1	NA	TRBJ2-2	CSVGQGVYTGELFF	TGCAGCGTTGGACAGGGGGTTTACACCGGGGAGCTGTTTTTT
TRBV7-7	NA	NA	TRBJ2-5	CASNPLGNYQETQYF	TGTGCTAGCAACCCATTGGGTAACTATCAGGAGACCCAGTACTTC
TRBV7-8	TRBD1	NA	TRBJ1-1	CASSARQGTNTEAFF	TGTGCCAGCAGCGCCAGACAGGGCACGAACACTGAAGCTTTCTTT
TRBV5-6	NA	NA	TRBJ2-1	CASSSGFEQFF	TGTGCCAGCAGCTCTGGATTTGAGCAGTTCTTC
TRBV5-6	TRBD2	NA	TRBJ2-1	CASSFVLAGEQFF	TGTGCCAGCAGCTTCGTACTAGCGGGGGAGCAGTTCTTC
TRBV18	NA	NA	TRBJ2-7	CASSPAGQSYEQYF	TGTGCCAGCTCACCAGCTGGACAGAGCTACGAGCAGTACTTC
TRBV7-2	NA	NA	TRBJ1-5	CASSLGLYQPQHF	TGTGCCAGCAGCCTGGGTCTTTATCAGCCCCAGCATTTT
TRBV5-1	NA	NA	TRBJ1-6	CASSPKTDYNSPLHF	TGCGCCAGCAGCCCCAAGACAGACTATAATTCACCCCTCCACTTT
TRBV7-8	NA	NA	TRBJ2-7	CASSFGGNSYEQYF	TGTGCCAGCAGCTTCGGAGGAAACTCCTACGAGCAGTACTTC
TRBV9	TRBD1	once	TRBJ1-3	CASSVELRGAGNTIYF	TGTGCCAGCAGCGTAGAACTCAGGGGGGCGGGAAACACCATATATTTT
TRBV7-2	NA	NA	TRBJ1-5	CASSPPRGSNQPQHF	TGTGCCAGCAGCCCCCCCCGGGGAAGCAATCAGCCCCAGCATTTT
TRBV11-2	NA	NA	TRBJ2-7	CASSRTASYEQYF	TGTGCCAGCAGCCGGACAGCATCCTACGAGCAGTACTTC
TRBV5-1	NA	NA	TRBJ1-1	CASRLQGNTEAFF	TGCGCCAGCAGGTTACAGGGAAACACTGAAGCTTTCTTT
TRBV11-2	TRBD1	NA	TRBJ2-7	CASSSPTQGQDPDYEQYF	TGTGCCAGCAGCTCTCCCACCCAGGGACAGGACCCAGACTACGAGCAGTACTTC
TRBV14	NA	NA	TRBJ1-1	CASSQDTGMNTEAFF	TGTGCCAGCAGCCAAGATACAGGGATGAACACTGAAGCTTTCTTT
TRBV9	NA	NA	TRBJ2-7	CASSPPGVYEQYF	TGTGCCAGCAGCCCCCCAGGGGTCTACGAGCAGTACTTC
TRBV13	NA	few	TRBJ2-1	CASSPYSSRGLNEQFF	TGTGCCAGCAGCCCGTATTCTAGCAGAGGGCTCAATGAGCAGTTCTTC
TRBV5-8	NA	NA	TRBJ1-3	CASSLGVSGNTIYF	TGTGCCAGCAGCTTAGGGGTCTCTGGAAACACCATATATTTT
TRBV2	NA	NA	TRBJ1-4	CASSENQVLNEKLFF	TGTGCCAGCAGTGAAAATCAGGTGTTGAATGAAAAACTGTTTTTT
TRBV19	NA	NA	TRBJ2-2	CASISPIWELFF	TGTGCCAGCATTAGTCCCATTTGGGAGCTGTTTTTT
TRBV28	TRBD1	once	TRBJ1-1	CASSAPGQGAGNTEAFF	TGTGCCAGCAGCGCTCCTGGGCAGGGGGCCGGGAACACTGAAGCTTTCTTT
TRBV9	NA	NA	TRBJ1-2	CASTPGGSNYGYTF	TGTGCCAGCACCCCGGGGGGCTCTAACTATGGCTACACCTTC
TRBV7-8	TRBD1	NA	TRBJ1-1	CASSRDRGLTEAFF	TGTGCCAGCAGCAGGGACAGGGGGCTCACTGAAGCTTTCTTT
TRBV20-1	NA	NA	TRBJ2-5	CSASLETQYF	TGCAGTGCTAGTTTGGAGACCCAGTACTTC
TRBV7-2	NA	NA	TRBJ2-6	CASSLALNRGLSGANVLTF	TGTGCCAGCAGCTTAGCCCTAAACCGGGGGCTGAGTGGGGCCAACGTCCTGACTTTC
TRBV5-6	NA	NA	TRBJ2-2	CASSPYRTDTGELFF	TGTGCCAGCAGCCCGTATAGGACGGACACCGGGGAGCTGTTTTTT
TRBV6-1	NA	NA	TRBJ2-7	CASRGIYEQYF	TGTGCCAGCAGGGGGATTTACGAGCAGTACTTC
TRBV27	NA	NA	TRBJ2-1	CASSSGGSSSHEQFF	TGTGCCAGCAGTTCCGGGGGCTCCAGTAGCCATGAGCAGTTCTTC
TRBV11-3	TRBD2	NA	TRBJ2-1	CASSPTPAGGPGEQFF	TGTGCCAGCAGCCCCACTCCCGCGGGGGGGCCCGGCGAGCAGTTCTTC
TRBV19	NA	NA	TRBJ2-7	CASSPRDKSPGEQYF	TGTGCCAGTAGCCCCCGGGACAAGTCACCCGGCGAGCAGTACTTC
TRBV5-1	NA	NA	TRBJ2-3	CASSPEGLDTQYF	TGCGCCAGCAGCCCGGAGGGGTTAGATACGCAGTATTTT
TRBV5-6	TRBD2	NA	TRBJ2-3	CASSLDLAGSTDTQYF	TGTGCCAGCAGCTTAGATTTAGCGGGAAGCACAGATACGCAGTATTTT
TRBV5-4	NA	NA	TRBJ1-5	CASSLGPKVNQPQHF	TGTGCCAGCAGCTTGGGGCCTAAAGTGAATCAGCCCCAGCATTTT
TRBV30	TRBD1	NA	TRBJ2-7	CAWDRATYEQYF	TGTGCCTGGGACAGGGCTACCTACGAGCAGTACTTC
TRBV6-1	TRBD1	NA	TRBJ2-3	CASSAQQGRPGDTQYF	TGTGCCAGCAGTGCCCAACAGGGGAGACCTGGGGATACGCAGTATTTT
TRBV11-2	NA	NA	TRBJ2-1	CASSHGPRGEQFF	TGTGCCAGCAGCCATGGCCCTAGGGGTGAGCAGTTCTTC